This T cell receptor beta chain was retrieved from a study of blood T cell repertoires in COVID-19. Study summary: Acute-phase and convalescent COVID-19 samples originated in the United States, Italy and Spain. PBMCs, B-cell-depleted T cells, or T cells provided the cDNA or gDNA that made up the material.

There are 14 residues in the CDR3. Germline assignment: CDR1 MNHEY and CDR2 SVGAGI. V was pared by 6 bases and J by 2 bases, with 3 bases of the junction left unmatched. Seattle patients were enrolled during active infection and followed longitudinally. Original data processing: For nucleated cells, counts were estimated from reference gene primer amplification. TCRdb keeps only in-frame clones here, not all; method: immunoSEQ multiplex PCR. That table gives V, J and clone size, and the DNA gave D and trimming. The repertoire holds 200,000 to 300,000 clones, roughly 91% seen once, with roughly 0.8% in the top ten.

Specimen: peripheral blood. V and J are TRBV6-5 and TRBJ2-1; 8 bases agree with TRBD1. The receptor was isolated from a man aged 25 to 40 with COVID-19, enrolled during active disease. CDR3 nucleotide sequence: TGTGCCAGCAGGAGACAGGGGACCTACAATGAGCAGTTCTTC. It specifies CASRRQGTYNEQFF.